This T cell receptor beta chain comes out of a study of T cells in Graves' hyperthyroidism and ophthalmopathy. Clinical symptoms, serum thyroxine, TRAb, thyroid ultrasound and orbital computed tomography informed diagnoses. Germline loops: CDR1 SEHNR, CDR2 FQNEAQ (reference sequence). The CDR3 is 13 amino acids. With respect to this clonotype: Its ends do not fully match the called genes, so a read error is possible.

Amplification of TCR beta CDR3 regions was performed using RNA transcripts as template. Carried out on the TCR CDR3, a first-round RT-PCR used the HTBI primer set. TCRdb re-called the multiplex PCR reads with MiXCR, one entry per CDR3 protein. The sample includes hundreds of thousands of distinct CDR3 sequences, less than 25% of them seen just once. The chain is built from TRBV7-9 and TRBJ2-7; D is uncertain. The material sequenced was blood. The clonotype was recovered from a young man with Graves' ophthalmopathy. DNA for the CDR3: TGTGCCAGCAGCTTTGTGCCTTACTACGAGCAGCACTTC. It specifies CASSFVPYYEQHF.